In this sample, the clone carrying this TCR beta chain turned up once. What it recognizes is unknown. The entry originates in a study of cytomegalovirus exposure and HLA in healthy donors. Study outcomes and limitations: A later analysis linked a missense variant in DCLRE1C to the trimming of TCR beta V and J genes. There were some 150 TCR beta chains listed as cytomegalovirus-associated. Prediction of most subjects' HLA-A and HLA-B alleles by TCR beta sequences was reportedly accurate.

PCR used 60 Vbeta primers and 13 Jbeta primers. Libraries were prepared by immunoSEQ multiplex PCR; TCRdb keeps only in-frame clonotypes and omits some of them. The sample consists of 120,000 or so clones, over 60% of them appearing once. Sequenced input: PBMCs. The TCR sequence derives from a female donor in good health and CMV-seronegative.

The CDR3 DNA is TGTGCCACACGGACAGCGAACACTGAAGCTTTCTTT. This codes for CATRTANTEAFF. The chain is built from TRBV10-3 and TRBJ1-1; tentative D call: TRBD1 (6 bases). CDR1 is ENHRY and CDR2 is SYGVKD in the germline V gene. V lost 10 bases to trimming and J lost 1 base, with 10 bases between them. The CDR3 covers 12 residues.